This T cell receptor (beta chain) was documented in a study of resident and recirculating memory T cells in vitiligo. Study background: Each patient gave two lesional and two nonlesional epidermal shave biopsies, plus PBMCs. No cells were sorted; samples were homogenized just before genomic DNA extraction.

Concerning this clone itself: Its antigen remains unknown.

The repertoire was sequenced with immunoSEQ multiplex PCR; TCRdb's copy has only in-frame clones and lacks some. This sample has roughly 80,000 clones, with under 95% found just once. The study's findings and limits: Vitiligo lesions lacked a unique dominant clone, and clonality varied. TCR sequences were not conserved across biopsy sites or patients.

The TCR was taken from a male donor with vitiligo. The sequenced sample was blood.

The CDR3 DNA reads as TGTGCCAGCAGCTTGACACTAGCGGGTGGCTCCTACGAGCAGTACTTC. Protein: CASSLTLAGGSYEQYF. This sequence joins TRBV11-2 and TRBJ2-7; the match to TRBD2 covers 9 bases. V trimming: 3 bases; J trimming: 0 bases; junction bases outside the gene matches: 6. The CDR3 totals 16 residues. Germline V lookup: CDR1 SGHAT, CDR2 FQNNGV.